The entry that follows covers one T cell receptor (beta chain) sequence. Its recognized antigen is unknown. Qualities for individual bases were not recorded, and no much larger clone is one base off. This sample is part of a study of blood T cell repertoires in COVID-19 (dated by TCRdb to the early 2020s). For the study in its entirety: Collaborator samples came from the United States, Italy and Spain and covered acute and convalescent phases of COVID-19. The material from the prospective study consisted of cDNA or gDNA derived from T cells, B-cell-depleted T cells, or PBMCs. The dataset comprised deeply sampled blood TCRbeta repertoires from subjects exposed to, actively infected with, or recovered from COVID-19. The repertoires were made available in a free public database intended to serve as a resource for research on the immune response to SARS-CoV-2. The samples were drawn from two sources: the first 160 participants of the ongoing ImmuneRACE study, and fewer than 1,500 subjects contributed by 6 global collaborators. A de-identified subject ID, COVID-19 status, age in years and sex were almost always included in the sample metadata. Where available, HLA class I and class II types were obtained from metadata supplied by the sample provider rather than from assay-based typing.

Collaborating institutions collected whole blood in K2EDTA tubes following their own protocols. For TCRbeta analysis, collaborators shipped samples as frozen whole blood, isolated PBMCs, or DNA extracted from either of those sample types. The immunoSEQ Assay, a bias-controlled multiplex PCR, was used to amplify TCRbeta CDR3 regions from genomic DNA. In the authors' own workflow: Within the assay, amplification of reference gene primers was used to estimate how many nucleated cells each sample contained. To quantify the absolute abundance of each unique TCRbeta CDR3 rearrangement, sequence reads were collapsed and filtered. Productive Simpson clonality was computed per sample as the square root of Simpson's diversity index over productive rearrangements. TCRdb retrieved this table from immuneACCESS and kept in-frame rearrangements only. Not all clones are present; in checked studies, unresolved V genes account for under half, and no reason is known for the remainder. The V and J calls and clone size were taken over from that table, and D and trimming were inferred from the DNA. The sample table lists 200,000 to 250,000 clones, 80% to 90% of them with a count of one. About 20% of the sample lies in the top ten.

General findings and caveats noted by the study authors: The amount of clinical and demographic metadata varied by source and participant and was provided uncurated.

The receptor's source is a man aged 25 to 45 with active or convalescent COVID-19. The sample was peripheral blood.

For the CDR3, the sequence is CASSLGGLVTDTQYF. The sequence in DNA is TGTGCCAGCAGCCTAGGGGGGCTAGTCACAGATACGCAGTATTTT. This chain joins TRBV11-3 to TRBJ2-3; the D gene may be TRBD1 or TRBD2, since each aligns over 6 bases. Trimming removed 5 bases from V and 2 bases from J, leaving 14 bases between the germline ends. CDR3 length: 15 amino acids, cysteine to phenylalanine. Only CDR3 DNA is held: 45 bases, read in frame from base 1. CDR1 and CDR2 (SGHNT, YENEEA) derive from the germline V gene.